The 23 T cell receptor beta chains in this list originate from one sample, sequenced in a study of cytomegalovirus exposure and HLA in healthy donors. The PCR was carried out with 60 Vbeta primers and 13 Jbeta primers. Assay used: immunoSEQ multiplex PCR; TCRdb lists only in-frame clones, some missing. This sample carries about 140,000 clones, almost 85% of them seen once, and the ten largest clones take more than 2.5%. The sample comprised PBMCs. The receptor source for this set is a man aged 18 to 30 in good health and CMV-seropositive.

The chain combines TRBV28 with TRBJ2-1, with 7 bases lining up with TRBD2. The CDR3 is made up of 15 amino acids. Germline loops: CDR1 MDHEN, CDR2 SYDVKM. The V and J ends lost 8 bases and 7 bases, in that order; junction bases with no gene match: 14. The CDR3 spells CASALEAGMGNEQFF. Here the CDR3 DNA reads TGTGCCAGCGCCCTCGAAGCGGGAATGGGAAATGAGCAGTTCTTC.

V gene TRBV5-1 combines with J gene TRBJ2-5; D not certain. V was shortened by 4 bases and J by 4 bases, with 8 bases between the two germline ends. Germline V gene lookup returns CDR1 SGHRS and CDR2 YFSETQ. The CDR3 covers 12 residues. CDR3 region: CASSLTRETQYF. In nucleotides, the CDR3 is TGCGCCAGCAGCCTGACAAGAGAGACCCAGTACTTC.

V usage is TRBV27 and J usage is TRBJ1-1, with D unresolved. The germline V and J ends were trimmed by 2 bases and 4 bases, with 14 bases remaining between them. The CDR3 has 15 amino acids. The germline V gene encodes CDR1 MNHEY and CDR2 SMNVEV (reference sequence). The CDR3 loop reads CASSLVPGDGTEAFF. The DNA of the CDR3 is TGTGCCAGCAGTTTAGTCCCCGGGGATGGCACTGAAGCTTTCTTT.

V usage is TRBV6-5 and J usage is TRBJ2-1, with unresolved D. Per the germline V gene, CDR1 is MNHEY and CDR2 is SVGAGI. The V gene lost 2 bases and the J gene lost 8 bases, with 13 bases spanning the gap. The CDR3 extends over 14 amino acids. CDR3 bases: TGTGCCAGCAGTTACATCAGAGGATGGGATGAGCAGTTCTTC. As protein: CASSYIRGWDEQFF.

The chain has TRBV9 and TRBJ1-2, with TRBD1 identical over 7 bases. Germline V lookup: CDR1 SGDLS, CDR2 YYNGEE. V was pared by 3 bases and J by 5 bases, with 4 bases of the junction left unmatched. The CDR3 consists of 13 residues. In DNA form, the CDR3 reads TGTGCCAGCAGCGCTCAGGGGGGTTATGGCTACACCTTC. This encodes CASSAQGGYGYTF.

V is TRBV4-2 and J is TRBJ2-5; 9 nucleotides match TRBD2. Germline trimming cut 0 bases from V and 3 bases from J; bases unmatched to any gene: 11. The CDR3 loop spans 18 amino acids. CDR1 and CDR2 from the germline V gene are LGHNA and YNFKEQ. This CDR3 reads CASSQDVRGLAIKETQYF. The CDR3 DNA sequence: TGTGCCAGCAGCCAAGACGTCCGCGGACTAGCGATAAAAGAGACCCAGTACTTC.

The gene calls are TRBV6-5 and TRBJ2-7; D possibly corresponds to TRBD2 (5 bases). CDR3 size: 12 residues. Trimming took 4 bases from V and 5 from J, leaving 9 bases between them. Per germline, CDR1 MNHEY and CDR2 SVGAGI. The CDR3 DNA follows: TGTGCCAGCAGTTTTGGAGGCGACGAGCAGTACTTC. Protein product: CASSFGGDEQYF.

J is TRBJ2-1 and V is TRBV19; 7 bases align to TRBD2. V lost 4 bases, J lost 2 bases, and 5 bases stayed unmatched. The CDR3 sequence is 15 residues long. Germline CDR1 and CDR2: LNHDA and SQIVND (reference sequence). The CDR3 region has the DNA TGTGCCAGTAGTAAAATGAGCGGGACCTACAATGAGCAGTTCTTC. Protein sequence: CASSKMSGTYNEQFF.

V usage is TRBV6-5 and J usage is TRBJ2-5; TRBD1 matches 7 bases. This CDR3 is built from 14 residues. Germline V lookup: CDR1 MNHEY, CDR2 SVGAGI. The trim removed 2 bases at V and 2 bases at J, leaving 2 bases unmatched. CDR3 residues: CASSYQGQQETQYF. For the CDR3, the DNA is TGTGCCAGCAGTTACCAGGGACAGCAAGAGACCCAGTACTTC.

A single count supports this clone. This CDR3 is CASSQAGTGTIKGAFF. The CDR3 coding sequence is TGTGCCAGCTCACAAGCTGGGACAGGCACTATTAAGGGGGCTTTCTTT. This chain links TRBV18 with TRBJ1-1; 8 nucleotides match TRBD1. CDR3 length equals 16 residues. Unmatched junction bases numbered 18, after V lost 4 bases and J lost 11 bases. The germline V gene has CDR1 KGHSH and CDR2 LQKENI.

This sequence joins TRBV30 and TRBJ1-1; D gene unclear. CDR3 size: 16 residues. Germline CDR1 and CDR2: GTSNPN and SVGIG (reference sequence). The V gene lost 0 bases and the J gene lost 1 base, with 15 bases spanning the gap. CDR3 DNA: TGTGCCTGGAGTGTAATACTTGGAGCCCCGAACACTGAAGCTTTCTTT. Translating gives CAWSVILGAPNTEAFF.

Here the CDR3 DNA reads TGTGCCTGCTGGGGGAGGACTGCAACTAATGAAAAACTGTTTTTT. This sequence encodes CACWGRTATNEKLFF. The chain is built from TRBV30 and TRBJ1-4; D perhaps matches TRBD1 (5 bases). This CDR3 comprises 15 residues. With 6 bases removed from V and 0 bases from J, the gap between germline ends came to 14 bases. Germline V lookup: CDR1 GTSNPN, CDR2 SVGIG (reference sequence).

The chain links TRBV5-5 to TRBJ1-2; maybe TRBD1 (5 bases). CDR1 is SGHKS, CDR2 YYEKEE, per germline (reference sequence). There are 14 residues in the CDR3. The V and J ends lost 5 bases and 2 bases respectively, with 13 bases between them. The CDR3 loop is CASSTGIRNYGYTF. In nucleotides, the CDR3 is TGTGCCAGCAGTACAGGAATAAGAAACTATGGCTACACCTTC.

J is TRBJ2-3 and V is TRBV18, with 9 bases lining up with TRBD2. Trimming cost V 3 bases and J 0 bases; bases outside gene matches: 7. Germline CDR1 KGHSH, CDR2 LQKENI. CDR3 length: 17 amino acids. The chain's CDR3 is CASSPTSGPSSTDTQYF. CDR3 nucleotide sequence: TGTGCCAGCTCACCGACTAGCGGTCCATCTAGCACAGATACGCAGTATTTT.

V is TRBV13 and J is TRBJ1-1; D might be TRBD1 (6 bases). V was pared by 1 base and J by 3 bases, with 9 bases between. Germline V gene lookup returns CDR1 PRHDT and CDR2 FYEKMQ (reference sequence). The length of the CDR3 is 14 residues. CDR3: CASSLDRVYTEAFF. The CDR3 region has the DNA TGTGCCAGCAGCTTAGACAGGGTGTACACTGAAGCTTTCTTT.

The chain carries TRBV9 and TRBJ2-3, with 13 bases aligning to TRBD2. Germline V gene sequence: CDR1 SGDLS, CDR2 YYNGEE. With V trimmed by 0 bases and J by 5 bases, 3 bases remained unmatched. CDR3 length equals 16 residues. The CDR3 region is CASSVGTSGRGDTQYF. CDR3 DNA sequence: TGTGCCAGCAGCGTAGGGACTAGCGGGAGAGGAGATACGCAGTATTTT.

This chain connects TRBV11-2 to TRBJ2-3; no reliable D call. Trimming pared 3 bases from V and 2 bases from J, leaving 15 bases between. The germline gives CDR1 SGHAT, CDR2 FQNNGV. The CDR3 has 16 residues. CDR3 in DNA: TGTGCCAGCAGCTTGATCTTACCGCGATTCACAGATACGCAGTATTTT. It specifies CASSLILPRFTDTQYF.

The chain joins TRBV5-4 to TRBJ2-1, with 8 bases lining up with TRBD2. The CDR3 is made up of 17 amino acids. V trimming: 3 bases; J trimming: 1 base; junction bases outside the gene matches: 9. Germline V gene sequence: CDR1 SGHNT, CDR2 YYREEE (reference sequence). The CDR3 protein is CASSWGGAGVSYNEQFF. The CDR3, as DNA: TGTGCCAGCAGCTGGGGGGGAGCGGGAGTTTCCTACAATGAGCAGTTCTTC.

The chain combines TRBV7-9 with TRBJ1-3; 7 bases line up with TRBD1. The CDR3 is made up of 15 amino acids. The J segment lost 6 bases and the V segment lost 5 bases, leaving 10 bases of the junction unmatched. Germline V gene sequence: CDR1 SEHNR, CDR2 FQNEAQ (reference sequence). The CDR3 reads CASSGTGVSTNTIYF. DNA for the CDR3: TGTGCCAGCAGCGGAACAGGGGTCTCAACAAACACCATATATTTT.

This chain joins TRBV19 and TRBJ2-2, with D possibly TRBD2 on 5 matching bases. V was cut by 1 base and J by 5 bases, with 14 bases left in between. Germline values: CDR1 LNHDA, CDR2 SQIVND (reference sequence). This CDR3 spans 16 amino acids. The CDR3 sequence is CASSIGGTWRTGELFF. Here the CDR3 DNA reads TGTGCCAGTAGTATAGGAGGCACCTGGAGGACCGGGGAGCTGTTTTTT. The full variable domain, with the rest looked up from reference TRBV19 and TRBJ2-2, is DGGITQSPKYLFRKEGQNVTLSCEQNLNHDAMYWYRQDPGQGLRLIYYSQIVNDFQKGDIAEGYSVSREKKESFPLTVTSAQKNPTAFYLCASSIGGTWRTGELFFGEGSRLTVL.

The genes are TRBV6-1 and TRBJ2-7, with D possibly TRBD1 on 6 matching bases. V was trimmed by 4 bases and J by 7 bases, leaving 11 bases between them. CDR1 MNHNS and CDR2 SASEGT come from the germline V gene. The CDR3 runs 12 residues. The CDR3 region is CASSANRAEQYF. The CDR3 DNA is TGTGCCAGCAGTGCCAACAGGGCTGAGCAGTACTTC.

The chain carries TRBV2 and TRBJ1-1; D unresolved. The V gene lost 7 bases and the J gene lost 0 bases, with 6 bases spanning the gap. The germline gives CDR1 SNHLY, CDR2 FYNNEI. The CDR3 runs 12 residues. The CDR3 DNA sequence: TGTGCCAGCACCCCCATGAACACTGAAGCTTTCTTT. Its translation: CASTPMNTEAFF.

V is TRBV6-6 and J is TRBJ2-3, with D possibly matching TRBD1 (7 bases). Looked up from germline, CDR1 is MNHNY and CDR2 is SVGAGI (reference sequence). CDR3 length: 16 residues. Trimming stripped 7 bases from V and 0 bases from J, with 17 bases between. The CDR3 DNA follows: TGTGCCAGCAATAACCAGGGGGACTCTAGCACAGATACGCAGTATTTT. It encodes CASNNQGDSSTDTQYF.